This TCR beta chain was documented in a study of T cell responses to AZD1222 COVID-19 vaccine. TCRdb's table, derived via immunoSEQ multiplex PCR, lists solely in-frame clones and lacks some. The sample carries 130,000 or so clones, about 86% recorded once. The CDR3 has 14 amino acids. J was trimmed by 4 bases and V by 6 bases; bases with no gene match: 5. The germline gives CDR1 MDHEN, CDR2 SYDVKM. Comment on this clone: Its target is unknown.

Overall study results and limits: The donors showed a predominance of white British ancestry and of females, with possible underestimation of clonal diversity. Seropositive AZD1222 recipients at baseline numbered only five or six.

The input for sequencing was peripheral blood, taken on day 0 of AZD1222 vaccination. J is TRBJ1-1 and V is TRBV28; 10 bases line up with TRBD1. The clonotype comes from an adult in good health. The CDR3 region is CASRTGGAGTEAFF. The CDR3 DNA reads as TGTGCCAGCAGGACAGGGGGCGCGGGCACTGAAGCTTTCTTT.